A selection of T cell receptor beta chains follows, all from one sample in a study of response to subunit inactivated influenza vaccine. TCRdb passed the RT-PCR reads through MiXCR, listing each CDR3 protein once. The table lists more than 550,000 distinct CDR3 sequences, about 12% of them singletons, with roughly a tenth in the top ten. The sequencing used PBMCs from blood, collected on the day of vaccination. The receptors originated from a man aged 50 to 59 who received an inactivated influenza vaccine. CDR3s include the opening cysteine and the closing phenylalanine or tryptophan. D genes are given only for firm matches. A clone size is listed for some rows: how often the clone was seen (once, few, many), or a class if it is expanded.

NA | TRBJ1-6 | TRBV6-1 | NA | TGTGCCAGCGGCCGTCAAAATTCACCCCTCCACTTT | CASGRQNSPLHF
TRBD2 | TRBJ2-3 | TRBV29-1 | few | TGCAGCGCCGGGTGGAGCGGGATGGCAGATACGCAGTATTTT | CSAGWSGMADTQYF
NA | TRBJ2-7 | TRBV4-3 | few | TGCGCCAGCAGCCAAGAGCCTACACTGCTAGGGGGACTCGAGCAGTACTTC | CASSQEPTLLGGLEQYF
TRBD1 | TRBJ2-2 | TRBV5-1 | few | TGCGCCAGCAGCCGAACGAGGGGGCACGGGGAGCTGTTTTTT | CASSRTRGHGELFF
NA | TRBJ2-1 | TRBV20-1 | NA | TGCAGTGCCATATGGGGGGGCACGGACAATGAGCAGTTCTTC | CSAIWGGTDNEQFF
TRBD2 | TRBJ2-7 | TRBV6-2/TRBV6-3 | many | TGTGCCAGCAGTTACGGGAGACTAGCGGACTACGAGCAGTACTTC | CASSYGRLADYEQYF
TRBD1 | TRBJ1-1 | TRBV12-3/TRBV12-4 | few | TGTGCCAGCAGCCCGGGACAGGAGGCTTTCTTT | CASSPGQEAFF
NA | TRBJ1-2 | TRBV5-1 | NA | TGCGCCAGCAGCTTGGAAGGGGGGCTCGGTGGCTACACCTTC | CASSLEGGLGGYTF
NA | TRBJ1-3 | TRBV30 | few | TGTGCCTGGAGTGTAAGGGGGTCTGGAAACACCATATATTTT | CAWSVRGSGNTIYF
NA | TRBJ1-5 | TRBV12-3/TRBV12-4 | once | TGTGCCAGCAGTTTATGGGGGCCCCTTCAGCCCCAGCATTTT | CASSLWGPLQPQHF
NA | TRBJ2-2 | TRBV6-1 | NA | TGTGCCAGCAGCACGGGACTGCTACCCGGCGGGGAGCTGTTTTTT | CASSTGLLPGGELFF
NA | TRBJ2-2 | TRBV12-3/TRBV12-4 | few | TGTGCCAGCAGTTTGGGGGGAAAGAAGACCGGGGAGCTGTTTTTT | CASSLGGKKTGELFF
TRBD2 | TRBJ2-1 | TRBV10-3 | few | TGTGCCATCAGTGAGTCGGGACTAGCGGTACATGAGCAGTTCTTC | CAISESGLAVHEQFF
TRBD2 | TRBJ2-2 | TRBV29-1 | few | TGCAGCGTTGCCCTGGGCCTAGCGGGGGCGAACACCGGGGAGCTGTTTTTT | CSVALGLAGANTGELFF
NA | TRBJ2-3 | TRBV11-1 | few | TGTGCCAGCAGCTTAGGCCAAAAGGCGGGGCGGGACACAGATACGCAGTATTTT | CASSLGQKAGRDTDTQYF
NA | TRBJ2-6 | TRBV19 | many | TGTGCCAGTAGTTCCGACTCTGGGGCCAACGTCCTGACTTTC | CASSSDSGANVLTF
NA | TRBJ2-7 | TRBV7-2 | NA | TGTGCCAGCAGCTTAGACCGGACAAAGTCCTACGAGCAGTACTTC | CASSLDRTKSYEQYF
TRBD1 | TRBJ2-1 | TRBV28 | few | TGTGCCAGCACCTACCCCGCCGGGACAGGGAGGCGTGAGCAGTTCTTC | CASTYPAGTGRREQFF
NA | TRBJ1-6 | TRBV12-3/TRBV12-4 | NA | TGTGCCAGCAGTTTAACGGACGGTTATAATTCACCCCTCCACTTT | CASSLTDGYNSPLHF
NA | TRBJ1-4 | TRBV5-5 | few | TGTGCCAGCAGCTCTCCGGTGGTAGCAACTAATGAAAAACTGTTTTTT | CASSSPVVATNEKLFF
TRBD2 | TRBJ2-3 | TRBV7-7 | NA | TGTGCTAGCAGCTCGGGACTAGCGGGGCGAAACACAGATACGCAGTATTTT | CASSSGLAGRNTDTQYF
TRBD1 | TRBJ2-7 | TRBV27 | NA | TGTGCCAGCAGGAGGGGGACAGGGAACTTCGAGCAGTACTTC | CASRRGTGNFEQYF
TRBD1 | TRBJ1-5 | TRBV12-3/TRBV12-4 | NA | TGTGCCAGCAGTTACATCCCCGGGACAGGGGCTCCCAATCAGCCCCAGCATTTT | CASSYIPGTGAPNQPQHF
NA | TRBJ2-1 | TRBV6-1 | many | TGTGCCAGCAAGACCGAACTTCGGGGATCCTTCTACAATGAGCAGTTCTTC | CASKTELRGSFYNEQFF
NA | TRBJ1-5 | TRBV20-1 | many | TGCAGTGCGCCCCCCGGGGGGGGGTATAGCAATCAGCCCCAGCATTTT | CSAPPGGGYSNQPQHF
NA | TRBJ2-1 | TRBV15 | few | TGTGCCACCAGCAGAGACCGTGGGTGGCATGAGCAGTTCTTC | CATSRDRGWHEQFF
TRBD1 | TRBJ2-7 | TRBV7-6 | many | TGTGCCAGCAGCTTGGACAGGGGTAGCACCTACGAGCAGTACTTC | CASSLDRGSTYEQYF
TRBD1 | TRBJ1-2 | TRBV6-1 | few | TGTGCCAGCAGTCAATCCCGGACAGGGCAGGACTATGGCTACACCTTC | CASSQSRTGQDYGYTF
NA | TRBJ2-2 | TRBV29-1 | NA | TGCAGCGTTGAGGAAGGGAAGGGTATCACCGGGGAGCTGTTTTTT | CSVEEGKGITGELFF
TRBD2 | TRBJ2-3 | TRBV12-3/TRBV12-4 | NA | TGTGCCAGCAGTTTTGAGCTAGCGGGAGAAAGTACGCAGTATTTT | CASSFELAGESTQYF
NA | TRBJ2-7 | TRBV25-1 | few | TGTGCCAGCAGTGAATCCGGGACACTCTACGAGCAGTACTTC | CASSESGTLYEQYF
TRBD2 | TRBJ2-1 | TRBV7-2 | NA | TGTGCCAGCAGCTTAGTCCACGGGAGGGTCGATGAGCAGTTCTTC | CASSLVHGRVDEQFF
TRBD1 | TRBJ1-1 | TRBV20-1 | NA | TGCAGTGCTGCGGACAGGGTGACGGCTGAAGCTTTCTTT | CSAADRVTAEAFF
NA | TRBJ2-5 | TRBV7-8 | few | TGTGCCAGCAGCTTAGGGCACAAAGAGACCCAGTACTTC | CASSLGHKETQYF
NA | TRBJ1-2 | TRBV20-1 | NA | TGCAGTGCTAGGGCCCCAGACGGTAACTATGGCTACACCTTC | CSARAPDGNYGYTF
NA | TRBJ1-2 | TRBV4-3 | many | TGCGCCAGCAGCCAAGTCCCACAGGGTGGCTATGGCTACACCTTC | CASSQVPQGGYGYTF
NA | TRBJ2-1 | TRBV7-2 | NA | TGTGCCAGCAGCTTCCAGACTAGGATCCATGAGCAGTTCTTC | CASSFQTRIHEQFF
NA | TRBJ2-3 | TRBV20-1 | NA | TGCAGTGCTCTTACTAGTGTCACAGATACGCAGTATTTT | CSALTSVTDTQYF
NA | TRBJ1-1 | TRBV7-9 | NA | TGTGCCAGCAGCCCTGGGACAATTGAAGCTTTCTTT | CASSPGTIEAFF
TRBD2 | TRBJ2-7 | TRBV20-1 | many | TGCAGTGCTAGAATAGACAAGGCTAGCGGGTTCTCCTACGAGCAGTACTTC | CSARIDKASGFSYEQYF
NA | TRBJ2-7 | TRBV3-1 | few | TGTGCCAGCAGCCAAGATTATCTACAGGGACACGCAGTCCACGAGCAGTACTTC | CASSQDYLQGHAVHEQYF
NA | TRBJ2-1 | TRBV6-1 | many | TGTGCCAGCAGTCAAAGGACAGTTTATGAGCAGTTCTTC | CASSQRTVYEQFF